There are many counts of the clone carrying this TCR beta chain. The target antigen is unknown. Each CDR3 protein is one row after TCRdb ran MiXCR on the multiplex PCR reads. The repertoire holds about 130,000 distinct CDR3 sequences, with 15% to 20% as singletons. The data were taken from a study of breast tumors, draining lymph nodes, adjacent tissues. Notes on the study in general: Luminal-like breast cancer showed significantly higher tumor–nontumor repertoire similarity than basal-like. Most tumor T cells seemingly derive from lymph node, then expand in tumor. Compared with lymph nodes, tumors were less diverse; compared with nontumor tissue, more. The lymph node origin of tumor T cells was framed as consistent with a hypothesis, not demonstrated.

Breast cancer patients provided tissue from their axillary draining lymph nodes. CDR1 is GTSNPN, CDR2 SVGIG, per germline (reference sequence). This CDR3 region has 13 residues. Trimming cost V 3 bases and J 9 bases, with 12 bases left between them. The origin of this receptor is a female donor with breast cancer. Some clones in this sample may be carry-over from other donors' samples. Sequenced input: axillary lymph node tissue. The chain combines TRBV30 with TRBJ1-6, with D possibly TRBD1 on 6 matching bases. CDR3 in amino acids: CAWSITGSSPLHF. DNA of the CDR3: TGTGCCTGGAGCATAACAGGGAGTTCACCCCTCCACTTT.